This record covers a single TCR beta chain. The trim removed 4 bases at V and 2 bases at J, leaving 11 bases unmatched. This CDR3 has 16 amino acids. Germline-derived CDR1 and CDR2 are MDHEN and SYDVKM. The data belong to a study of blood T cell repertoires in COVID-19. The Seattle site enrolled patients during active infection and followed them longitudinally. Libraries were prepared by immunoSEQ multiplex PCR; TCRdb keeps only in-frame clonotypes and omits some of them. The sample shows 450,000 or so clones, 80% to 90% of them seen only once. The specimen was peripheral blood. The chain joins TRBV28 to TRBJ2-7; TRBD2 aligns across 7 bases. The sequence derives from a man aged 18 to 29 with COVID-19, enrolled during active disease. This CDR3 reads CASSSRAGDTAYEQYF. CDR3 sequence (DNA): TGTGCCAGCAGTTCTCGGGCGGGAGATACAGCCTACGAGCAGTACTTC.